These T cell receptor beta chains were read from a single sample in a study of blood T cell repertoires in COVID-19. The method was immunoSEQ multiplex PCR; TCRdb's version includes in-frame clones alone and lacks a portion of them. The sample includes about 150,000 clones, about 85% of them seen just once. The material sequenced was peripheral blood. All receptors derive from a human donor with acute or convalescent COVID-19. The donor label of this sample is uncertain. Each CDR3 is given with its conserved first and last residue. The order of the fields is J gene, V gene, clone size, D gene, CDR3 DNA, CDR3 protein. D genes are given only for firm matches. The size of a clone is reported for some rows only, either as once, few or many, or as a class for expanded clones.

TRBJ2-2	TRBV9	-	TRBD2	TGTGCCAGCAGCGTGGGTCTTACATTGGGGCTAGCGGGAAGCGGGGAGCTGTTTTTT	CASSVGLTLGLAGSGELFF
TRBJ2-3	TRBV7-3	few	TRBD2	TGTGCCAGCAGCATGACTAGCGGGAGGGAGATAGATACGCAGTATTTT	CASSMTSGREIDTQYF
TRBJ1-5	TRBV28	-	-	TGTGCCAGCAGGAGGAAAAGGGGAAATCAGCCCCAGCATTTT	CASRRKRGNQPQHF
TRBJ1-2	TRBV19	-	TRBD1	TGTGCCAGTACAAGGGGGCTTAACTATGGCTACACCTTC	CASTRGLNYGYTF
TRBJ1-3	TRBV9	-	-	TGTGCCAGCAGCGTAGCAGGGCTCTCTGGAAACACCATATATTTT	CASSVAGLSGNTIYF
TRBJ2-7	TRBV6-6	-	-	TGTGCCAGCACCTATCAGCGGCTCGCGAGCTACGAGCAGTACTTC	CASTYQRLASYEQYF
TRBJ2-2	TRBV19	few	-	TGTGCCAGTATCTATGAGGGTTCCGGGGAGCTGTTTTTT	CASIYEGSGELFF
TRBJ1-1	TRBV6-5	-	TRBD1	TGTGCCAGCAGTACAGGGGGCGCGGGCAGCACTGAAGCTTTCTTT	CASSTGGAGSTEAFF
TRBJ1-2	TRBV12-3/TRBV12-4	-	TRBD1	TGTGCCAGCAGTCCCCGGGACAGGCTCTACACCTTC	CASSPRDRLYTF
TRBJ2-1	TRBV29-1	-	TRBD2	TGCAGCGTTGTCGGGGGGGGAGTGGGTGAGCAGTTCTTC	CSVVGGGVGEQFF